This T cell receptor beta chain appears in the sequencing data of a study of memory B cells and T cells in multiple sclerosis. In this sample, this clone turned up a few times. What it recognizes is unknown. Stimulus-free culture yielded autoproliferating CFSE-dim and non-proliferating CFSE-high T cells, each sequenced separately. Cultures began with roughly 5x10^7 CFSE-labeled PBMCs, unstimulated for about 7 days, with replicate wells pooled. PBMCs were labeled with about 0.5 uM CFSE and cultured without exogenous stimuli. Findings of the study overall: Shared clonotype counts depended on differing compartment clone-set sizes and were normalized.

Libraries were prepared by immunoSEQ multiplex PCR; TCRdb keeps only in-frame clonotypes and omits some of them. The sample carries roughly 45,000 clones, over 75% recorded once. The CDR3 sequence is 11 residues long. CDR1 is SEHNR, CDR2 FQNEAQ, per germline (reference sequence). V lost 1 base, J lost 4 bases, and 2 bases lay in between. Material: PBMCs from blood kept in culture. The chain is built from TRBV7-9 and TRBJ2-7; D is ambiguous. The sequence derives from a human donor with multiple sclerosis. CDR3 loop: CASSLVYEQYF. CDR3 DNA sequence: TGTGCCAGCAGCTTAGTATACGAGCAGTACTTC.